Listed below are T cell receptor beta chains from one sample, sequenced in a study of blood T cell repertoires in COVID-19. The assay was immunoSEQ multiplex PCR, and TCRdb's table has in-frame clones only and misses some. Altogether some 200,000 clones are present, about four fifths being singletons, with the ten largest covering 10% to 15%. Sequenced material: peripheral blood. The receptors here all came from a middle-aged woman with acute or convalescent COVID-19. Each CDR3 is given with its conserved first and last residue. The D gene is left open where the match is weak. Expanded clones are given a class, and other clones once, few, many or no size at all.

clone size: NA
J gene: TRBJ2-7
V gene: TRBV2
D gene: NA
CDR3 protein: CASSVTPSGHNTEQYF
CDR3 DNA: TGTGCCAGCAGTGTCACTCCCTCGGGTCATAACACTGAGCAGTACTTC

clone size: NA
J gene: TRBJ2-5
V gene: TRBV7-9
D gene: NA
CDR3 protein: CASSFFDSQETQYF
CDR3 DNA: TGTGCCAGCAGCTTCTTTGACAGCCAAGAGACCCAGTACTTC

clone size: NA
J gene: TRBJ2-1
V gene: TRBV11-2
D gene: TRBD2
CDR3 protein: CASSLVTLAGASYNEQFF
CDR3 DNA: TGTGCCAGCAGCTTAGTAACACTAGCGGGAGCATCCTACAATGAGCAGTTCTTC

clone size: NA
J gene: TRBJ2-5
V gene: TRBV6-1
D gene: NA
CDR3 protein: CASSETSQETQYF
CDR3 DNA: TGTGCCAGCAGTGAAACCTCTCAGGAGACCCAGTACTTC

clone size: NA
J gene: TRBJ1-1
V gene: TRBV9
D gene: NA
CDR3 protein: CASSGAGHKNTEAFF
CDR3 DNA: TGTGCCAGCAGCGGCGCAGGGCATAAGAACACTGAAGCTTTCTTT

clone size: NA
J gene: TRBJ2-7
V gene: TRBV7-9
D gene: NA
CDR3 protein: CASSISEEQYF
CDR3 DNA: TGTGCCAGCAGCATTTCAGAAGAGCAGTACTTC

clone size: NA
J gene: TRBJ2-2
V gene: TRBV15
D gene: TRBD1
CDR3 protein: CATSSRTGLLGELFF
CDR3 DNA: TGTGCCACCAGCAGCCGGACAGGGCTTCTTGGGGAGCTGTTTTTT

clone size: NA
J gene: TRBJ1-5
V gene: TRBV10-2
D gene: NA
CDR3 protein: CASKDNSNQPQHF
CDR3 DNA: TGCGCCAGCAAGGACAACAGCAATCAGCCCCAGCATTTT

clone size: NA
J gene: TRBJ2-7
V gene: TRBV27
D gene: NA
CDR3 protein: CASSTSFSYEQYF
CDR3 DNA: TGTGCCAGCAGTACGAGTTTCTCCTACGAGCAGTACTTC

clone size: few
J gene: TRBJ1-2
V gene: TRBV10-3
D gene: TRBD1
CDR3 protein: CAISRDSRRSDGYTF
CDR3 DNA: TGTGCCATCAGTAGGGACAGTAGGAGAAGTGATGGCTACACCTTC

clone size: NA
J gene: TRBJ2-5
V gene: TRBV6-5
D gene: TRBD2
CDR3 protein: CASGLAGEETQYF
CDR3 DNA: TGTGCCAGCGGACTAGCGGGAGAAGAGACCCAGTACTTC

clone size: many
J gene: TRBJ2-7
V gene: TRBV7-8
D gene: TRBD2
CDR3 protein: CASSARLADSYEQYF
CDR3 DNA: TGTGCCAGCAGCGCCCGACTAGCGGACTCCTACGAGCAGTACTTC

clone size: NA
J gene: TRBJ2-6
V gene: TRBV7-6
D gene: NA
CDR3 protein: CASSLEASGANVLTF
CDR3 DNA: TGTGCCAGCAGCTTGGAGGCGTCAGGGGCCAACGTCCTGACTTTC

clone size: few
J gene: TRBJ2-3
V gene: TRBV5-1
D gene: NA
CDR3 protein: CASSFGTPTQGAQYF
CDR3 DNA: TGCGCCAGCAGCTTCGGGACTCCTACTCAAGGGGCGCAGTATTTT

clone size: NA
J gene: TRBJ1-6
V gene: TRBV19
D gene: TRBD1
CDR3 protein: CASSMWDRGLTPLHF
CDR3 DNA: TGTGCCAGTAGTATGTGGGACAGGGGCCTGACACCCCTCCACTTT

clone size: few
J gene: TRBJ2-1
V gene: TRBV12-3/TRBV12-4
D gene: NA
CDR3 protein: CASVYSSGEQFF
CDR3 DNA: TGTGCCAGCGTTTACAGCTCCGGTGAGCAGTTCTTC

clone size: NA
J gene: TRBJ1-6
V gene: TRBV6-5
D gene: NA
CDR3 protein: CASRRQLPNSPLHF
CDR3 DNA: TGTGCCAGCAGAAGACAGCTCCCTAATTCACCCCTCCACTTT

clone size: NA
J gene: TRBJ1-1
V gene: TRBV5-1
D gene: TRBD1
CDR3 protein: CASSLRQGGTEAFF
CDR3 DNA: TGCGCCAGCAGCCTCCGACAGGGGGGAACTGAAGCTTTCTTT

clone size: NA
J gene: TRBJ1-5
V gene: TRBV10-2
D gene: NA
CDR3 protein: CASTDGQGPQHF
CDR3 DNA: TGCGCCAGCACGGACGGTCAGGGGCCCCAGCATTTT

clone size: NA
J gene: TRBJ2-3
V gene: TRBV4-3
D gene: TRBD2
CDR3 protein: CASSQVGTSGNTQYF
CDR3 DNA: TGCGCCAGCAGCCAAGTGGGGACTAGCGGGAATACGCAGTATTTT

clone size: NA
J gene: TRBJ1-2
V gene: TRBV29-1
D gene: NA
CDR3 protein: CSVEMGDYGYTF
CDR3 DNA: TGCAGCGTTGAAATGGGAGACTATGGCTACACCTTC

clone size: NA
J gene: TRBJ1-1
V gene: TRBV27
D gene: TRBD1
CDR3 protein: CASRARQGTNTEAFF
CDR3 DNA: TGTGCCAGCAGGGCTCGACAGGGGACGAACACTGAAGCTTTCTTT

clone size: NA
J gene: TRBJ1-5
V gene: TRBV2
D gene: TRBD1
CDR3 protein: CASCKTGVSNQPQHF
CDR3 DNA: TGTGCCAGCTGTAAAACAGGGGTGAGCAATCAGCCCCAGCATTTT

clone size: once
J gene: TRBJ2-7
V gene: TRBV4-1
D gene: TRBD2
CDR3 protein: CASSTSGSYEQYF
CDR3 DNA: TGCGCCAGCAGCACTAGCGGCTCCTACGAGCAGTACTTC

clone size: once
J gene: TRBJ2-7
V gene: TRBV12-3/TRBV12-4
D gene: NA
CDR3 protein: CASSFSRHYEQYF
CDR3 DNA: TGTGCCAGCAGTTTTAGTCGACACTACGAGCAGTACTTC

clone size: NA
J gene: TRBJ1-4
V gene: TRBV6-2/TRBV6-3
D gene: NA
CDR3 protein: CASSHVEEKLFF
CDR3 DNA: TGTGCCAGCAGTCACGTGGAGGAAAAACTGTTTTTT

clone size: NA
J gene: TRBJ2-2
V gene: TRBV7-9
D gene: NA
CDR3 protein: CASSSGLGELFF
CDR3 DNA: TGTGCCAGCAGCTCTGGCCTCGGGGAGCTGTTTTTT

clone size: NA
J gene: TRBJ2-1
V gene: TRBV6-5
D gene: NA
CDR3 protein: CASRGQLSYNEQFF
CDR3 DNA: TGTGCCAGCAGAGGACAGCTCTCCTACAATGAGCAGTTCTTC

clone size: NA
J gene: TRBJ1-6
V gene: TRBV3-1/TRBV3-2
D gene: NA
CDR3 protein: CASSQDSTGTNSPLHF
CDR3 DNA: TGTGCCAGCAGCCAAGATTCAACAGGGACTAATTCACCCCTCCACTTT

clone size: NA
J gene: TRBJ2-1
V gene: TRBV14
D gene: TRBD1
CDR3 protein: CASSQDMGWYGTGENNEQFF
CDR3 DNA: TGTGCCAGCAGCCAAGATATGGGTTGGTACGGGACAGGGGAAAACAATGAGCAGTTCTTC

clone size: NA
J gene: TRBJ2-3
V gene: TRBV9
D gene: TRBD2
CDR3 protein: CASSVGLAGFSTDTQYF
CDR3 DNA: TGTGCCAGCAGCGTAGGTCTAGCGGGGTTTAGCACAGATACGCAGTATTTT

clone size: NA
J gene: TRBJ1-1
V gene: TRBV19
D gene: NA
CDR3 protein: CASSMRLGGVGTEAFF
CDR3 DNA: TGTGCCAGTAGTATGAGATTGGGGGGGGTCGGGACTGAAGCTTTCTTT

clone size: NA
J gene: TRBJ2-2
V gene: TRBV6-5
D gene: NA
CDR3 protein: CASTLTVGGGELFF
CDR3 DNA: TGTGCCAGCACCTTAACAGTGGGGGGCGGGGAGCTGTTTTTT

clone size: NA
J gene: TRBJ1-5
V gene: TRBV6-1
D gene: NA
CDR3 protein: CASSEARQTDQPQHF
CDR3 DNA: TGTGCCAGCAGTGAAGCCCGACAGACCGATCAGCCCCAGCATTTT

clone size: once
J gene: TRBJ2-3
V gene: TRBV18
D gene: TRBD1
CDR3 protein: CASSLQGLADTQYF
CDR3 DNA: TGTGCCAGCTCTTTACAGGGGTTGGCAGATACGCAGTATTTT

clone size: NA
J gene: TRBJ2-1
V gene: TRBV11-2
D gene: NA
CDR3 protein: CASSGGPGAGTYNEQFF
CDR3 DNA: TGTGCCAGCAGCGGGGGACCGGGAGCGGGTACCTACAATGAGCAGTTCTTC

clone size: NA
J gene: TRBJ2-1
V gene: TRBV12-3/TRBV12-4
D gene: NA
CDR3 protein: CASRRGGANEQFF
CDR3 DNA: TGTGCCAGCAGGAGAGGGGGGGCCAATGAGCAGTTCTTC

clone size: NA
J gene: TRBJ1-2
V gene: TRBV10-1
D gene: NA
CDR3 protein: CASSESGLPKGYGYTF
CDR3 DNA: TGCGCCAGCAGTGAGTCTGGACTACCAAAAGGCTATGGCTACACCTTC

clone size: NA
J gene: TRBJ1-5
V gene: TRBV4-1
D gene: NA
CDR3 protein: CASSQTDSYYSNQPQHF
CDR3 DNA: TGCGCCAGCAGCCAAACGGACAGTTATTATAGCAATCAGCCCCAGCATTTT

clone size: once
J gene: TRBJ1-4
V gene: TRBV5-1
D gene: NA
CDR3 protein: CASSQRPNEKLFF
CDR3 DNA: TGCGCCAGCAGCCAGCGCCCGAATGAAAAACTGTTTTTT

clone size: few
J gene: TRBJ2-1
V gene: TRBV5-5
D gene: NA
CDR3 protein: CASSLTVLNEQFF
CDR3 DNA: TGTGCCAGCAGCTTGACAGTACTCAATGAGCAGTTCTTC

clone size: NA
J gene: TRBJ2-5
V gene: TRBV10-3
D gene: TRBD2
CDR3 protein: CAISGGLTQETQYF
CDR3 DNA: TGTGCCATCAGTGGGGGACTAACCCAAGAGACCCAGTACTTC

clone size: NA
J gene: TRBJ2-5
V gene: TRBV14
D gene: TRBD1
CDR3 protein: CASSRDRGGYETQYF
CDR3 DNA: TGTGCCAGCAGCCGTGACAGGGGAGGATATGAGACCCAGTACTTC

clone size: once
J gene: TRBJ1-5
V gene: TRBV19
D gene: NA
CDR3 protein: CASSMRLGQGNQPQHF
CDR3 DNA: TGTGCCAGTAGTATGAGACTTGGGCAGGGAAATCAGCCCCAGCATTTT

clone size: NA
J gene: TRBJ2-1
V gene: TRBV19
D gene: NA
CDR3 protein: CASGIQGYEQFF
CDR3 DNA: TGTGCCAGTGGAATACAGGGTTATGAGCAGTTCTTC

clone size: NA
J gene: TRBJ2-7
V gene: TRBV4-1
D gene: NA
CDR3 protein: CASSQVLADTYEQYF
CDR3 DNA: TGCGCCAGCAGCCAAGTACTAGCCGATACCTACGAGCAGTACTTC

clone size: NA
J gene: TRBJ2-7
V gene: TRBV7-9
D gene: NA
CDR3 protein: CASSSISYEQYF
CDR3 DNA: TGTGCCAGCAGTTCTATATCCTACGAGCAGTACTTC

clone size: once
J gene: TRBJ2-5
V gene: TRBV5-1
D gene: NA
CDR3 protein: CASSLWLQETQYF
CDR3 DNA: TGCGCCAGCAGCTTATGGCTCCAAGAGACCCAGTACTTC

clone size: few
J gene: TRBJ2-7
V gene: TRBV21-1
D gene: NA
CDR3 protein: CASSKEAGVPYEQYF
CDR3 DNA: TGTGCCAGCAGCAAAGAAGCCGGGGTCCCCTACGAGCAGTACTTC

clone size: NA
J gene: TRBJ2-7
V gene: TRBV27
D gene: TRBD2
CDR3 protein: CASSLGLAGAGGSYEQYF
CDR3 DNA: TGTGCCAGCAGTTTGGGACTAGCGGGCGCAGGGGGCTCCTACGAGCAGTACTTC

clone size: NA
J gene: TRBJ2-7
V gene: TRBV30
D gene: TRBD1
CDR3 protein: CAWSARGQGLYEQYF
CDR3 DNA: TGTGCCTGGAGTGCCAGAGGACAGGGTCTCTACGAGCAGTACTTC